The rows below give T cell receptor beta chains drawn from one sample of a study of shared T cell receptors in the human thymus. Generated by immunoSEQ multiplex PCR, the TCRdb table keeps only in-frame clones and is missing some. The sample shows approximately 660,000 clones, 88% of them seen only once. These records were also assigned to another study, of human thymus T cells.

The sample taken for sequencing was thymocytes. Every receptor here comes from a boy under two years old with a congenital heart defect. Each CDR3 is given with its conserved first and last residue. The order of the fields is J gene, clone size, D gene, V gene, CDR3 protein, CDR3 DNA. A D gene is named only where the DNA matches it firmly. Size values are once, few and many counts, or a class for expanded clones, and some rows have none.

>TRBJ2-1|NA|NA|TRBV10-3
CAITIGPGPGNEQFF
TGTGCCATCACCATAGGCCCCGGGCCAGGGAATGAGCAGTTCTTC
>TRBJ2-2|NA|NA|TRBV29-1
CSGDYANTGELFF
TGCAGCGGTGACTACGCGAACACCGGGGAGCTGTTTTTT
>TRBJ1-5|NA|NA|TRBV5-4
CASSPSPGSNQPQHF
TGTGCCAGCAGCCCTTCTCCAGGGTCCAATCAGCCCCAGCATTTT
>TRBJ2-7|NA|TRBD1|TRBV11-3
CASSPRTGSWYEQYF
TGTGCCAGCAGCCCCAGGACAGGGTCGTGGTACGAGCAGTACTTC
>TRBJ2-2|NA|TRBD2|TRBV4-2
CASSQGPTSGGNTGELFF
TGTGCCAGCAGCCAAGGCCCGACTAGCGGAGGAAACACCGGGGAGCTGTTTTTT
>TRBJ1-2|NA|NA|TRBV7-2
CASSQSRQEGYTF
TGTGCCAGCAGCCAAAGCAGGCAAGAGGGCTACACCTTC
>TRBJ2-1|once|TRBD2|TRBV7-2
CASSTNPGGSEQFF
TGTGCCAGCAGCACTAACCCCGGGGGGAGTGAGCAGTTCTTC
>TRBJ2-7|NA|NA|TRBV27
CASSLYQGFEQYF
TGTGCCAGCAGTTTATATCAGGGCTTCGAGCAGTACTTC
>TRBJ2-1|NA|NA|TRBV4-2
CASSRHRSCSSYNEQFF
TGTGCCAGCAGCCGTCACAGATCCTGTAGCTCCTACAATGAGCAGTTCTTC
>TRBJ2-1|NA|NA|TRBV28
CASSLSEGIGQPSSYNEQFF
TGTGCCAGCAGTTTATCAGAGGGGATCGGACAGCCAAGCTCCTACAATGAGCAGTTCTTC
>TRBJ1-4|few|TRBD1|TRBV6-6
CASSYRDSHEKLFF
TGTGCCAGCAGTTACAGGGACAGCCATGAAAAACTGTTTTTT
>TRBJ1-5|NA|NA|TRBV21-1
CASSKVAQGGRSNQPQHF
TGTGCCAGCAGCAAAGTTGCCCAGGGAGGACGTAGCAATCAGCCCCAGCATTTT
>TRBJ2-7|NA|TRBD2|TRBV18
CASSPPTSGREQYF
TGTGCCAGCTCACCACCGACTAGCGGGAGAGAGCAGTACTTC
>TRBJ2-7|NA|TRBD2|TRBV28
CASSAPALAGYEQYF
TGTGCCAGCAGTGCCCCGGCGCTAGCGGGCTACGAGCAGTACTTC
>TRBJ1-2|NA|TRBD1|TRBV27
CASSQGAGKNYGYTF
TGTGCCAGCAGCCAGGGGGCAGGGAAAAACTATGGCTACACCTTC
>TRBJ2-7|NA|TRBD1|TRBV11-3
CASSQHTPGQAYEQYF
TGTGCCAGCAGTCAACATACACCGGGACAGGCCTACGAGCAGTACTTC
>TRBJ2-7|NA|NA|TRBV28
CASSTIALRVISYEQYF
TGTGCCAGCAGTACCATAGCCCTCAGGGTAATATCCTACGAGCAGTACTTC
>TRBJ2-7|NA|NA|TRBV29-1
CSVEQAVPPYEQYF
TGCAGCGTTGAGCAGGCAGTCCCACCCTACGAGCAGTACTTC
>TRBJ2-7|once|TRBD1|TRBV28
CASSFPDRGSSYEQYF
TGTGCCAGCAGTTTCCCGGACAGGGGCTCTTCCTACGAGCAGTACTTC
>TRBJ2-2|once|TRBD1|TRBV27
CASSLPGTATNTGELFF
TGTGCCAGCAGTCTCCCGGGGACAGCCACGAACACCGGGGAGCTGTTTTTT
>TRBJ1-2|NA|NA|TRBV7-9
CASSFAQVYGYTF
TGTGCCAGCAGCTTTGCACAGGTCTATGGCTACACCTTC
>TRBJ1-2|few|NA|TRBV29-1
CSVEYPGGYGYTF
TGCAGCGTTGAATACCCGGGGGGCTATGGCTACACCTTC
>TRBJ2-7|NA|NA|TRBV5-4
CASSHRTRHEQYF
TGTGCCAGCAGCCACAGGACCCGGCACGAGCAGTACTTC
>TRBJ2-7|once|NA|TRBV30
CAWTIGALTYEQYF
TGTGCCTGGACCATAGGGGCTCTAACCTACGAGCAGTACTTC
>TRBJ2-7|NA|NA|TRBV6-5
CASSYSDRRGAYEQYF
TGTGCCAGCAGTTACTCGGACCGCAGGGGGGCCTACGAGCAGTACTTC
>TRBJ2-1|few|TRBD1|TRBV4-3
CASSQDRTGCLPQFF
TGCGCCAGCAGCCAGGACCGGACAGGGTGTCTTCCTCAGTTCTTC
>TRBJ2-3|NA|TRBD2|TRBV27
CASSPQGLAGETQYF
TGTGCCAGCAGTCCACAGGGACTAGCGGGAGAAACGCAGTATTTT
>TRBJ2-7|NA|NA|TRBV2
CASSGPLWTHRGPYEQYF
TGTGCCAGCAGTGGGCCACTATGGACGCACCGAGGGCCCTACGAGCAGTACTTC
>TRBJ1-3|few|NA|TRBV4-1
CASSQWGGGGNTIYF
TGCGCCAGCAGCCAGTGGGGCGGCGGAGGAAACACCATATATTTT
>TRBJ2-3|NA|TRBD2|TRBV5-1
CASSLEGSSGSRTDTQYF
TGCGCCAGCAGCTTGGAGGGGTCTAGCGGGAGCCGGACGGATACGCAGTATTTT
>TRBJ2-7|few|NA|TRBV5-6
CASSSRQANYEQYF
TGTGCCAGCAGCTCTAGACAGGCCAACTACGAGCAGTACTTC
>TRBJ2-3|NA|NA|TRBV20-1
CSALLDTQYF
TGCAGTGCTCTACTAGATACGCAGTATTTT
>TRBJ2-7|NA|NA|TRBV10-2
CASRRRKGNGWAVSSYEQYF
TGCGCCAGCAGACGAAGAAAGGGGAATGGGTGGGCGGTGAGCTCCTACGAGCAGTACTTC
>TRBJ2-5|NA|NA|TRBV11-2
CASSSEETQYF
TGTGCCAGCAGCTCAGAAGAGACCCAGTACTTC
>TRBJ1-1|NA|NA|TRBV2
CASSDRGAEAFF
TGTGCCAGCAGTGATCGGGGGGCTGAAGCTTTCTTT
>TRBJ2-2|NA|NA|TRBV27
CASARNTGELFF
TGTGCCAGCGCTAGAAACACCGGGGAGCTGTTTTTT
>TRBJ2-1|NA|NA|TRBV7-2
CASSPRGRSYNEQFF
TGTGCCAGCAGCCCCAGGGGTCGCTCCTACAATGAGCAGTTCTTC
>TRBJ2-1|few|TRBD2|TRBV27
CASSSPFGGGRAPFF
TGTGCCAGCAGTTCCCCCTTCGGGGGCGGGAGGGCCCCGTTCTTC
>TRBJ1-1|NA|TRBD1|TRBV10-2
CASSEPGQGALWNTEAFF
TGCGCCAGCAGTGAGCCGGGACAGGGGGCGTTGTGGAACACTGAAGCTTTCTTT
>TRBJ2-1|NA|TRBD1|TRBV6-6
CASRQTGGSYNEQFF
TGTGCCAGCAGACAGACAGGGGGGTCCTACAATGAGCAGTTCTTC
>TRBJ1-1|NA|NA|TRBV6-1
CASSRGVVEAFF
TGTGCCAGCAGTAGAGGTGTAGTTGAAGCTTTCTTT
>TRBJ1-2|few|TRBD1|TRBV18
CASSPPDRAYGYTF
TGTGCCAGCTCACCACCTGACAGGGCATATGGCTACACCTTC
>TRBJ2-1|few|TRBD2|TRBV19
CASSSSGSPIREQFF
TGTGCCAGTAGTAGTAGCGGGAGCCCTATTCGAGAGCAGTTCTTC
>TRBJ2-5|NA|TRBD2|TRBV5-1
CASSSAGLAGQETQYF
TGCGCCAGCAGCTCGGCGGGACTAGCGGGACAAGAGACCCAGTACTTC
>TRBJ2-1|NA|TRBD2|TRBV9
CASSVPGLAGATVEQFF
TGTGCCAGCAGCGTACCGGGACTAGCGGGAGCTACCGTTGAGCAGTTCTTC
>TRBJ1-5|NA|NA|TRBV18
CASSPAGEDQPQHF
TGTGCCAGCTCACCGGCGGGAGAAGATCAGCCCCAGCATTTT
>TRBJ2-7|NA|TRBD1|TRBV7-2
CASSMGQGYEQYF
TGTGCCAGCAGCATGGGACAGGGGTACGAGCAGTACTTC
>TRBJ2-3|NA|TRBD1|TRBV5-1
CASSPGTARAEDTQYF
TGCGCCAGCAGCCCAGGGACAGCTAGAGCCGAAGATACGCAGTATTTT
>TRBJ2-7|NA|NA|TRBV18
CASSPLADLSYEQYF
TGTGCCAGCTCACCACTAGCGGACCTCTCCTACGAGCAGTACTTC
>TRBJ2-7|NA|TRBD2|TRBV19
CASSMGGAGEDYEQYF
TGTGCCAGTAGTATGGGGGGAGCGGGGGAAGACTACGAGCAGTACTTC
>TRBJ2-7|NA|TRBD2|TRBV11-2
CASSVYRASGPDYEQYF
TGTGCCAGCAGCGTTTATAGGGCTAGCGGACCTGACTACGAGCAGTACTTC
>TRBJ2-1|NA|TRBD1|TRBV19
CASIPSGTGHYNEQFF
TGTGCCAGTATTCCTTCCGGGACAGGGCACTACAATGAGCAGTTCTTC
>TRBJ2-1|NA|NA|TRBV9
CASSVGGAGSYNEQFF
TGTGCCAGCAGCGTAGGAGGTGCGGGCTCCTACAATGAGCAGTTCTTC
>TRBJ1-1|NA|NA|TRBV11-2
CASSGRGFFMNTEAFF
TGTGCCAGCAGCGGTAGAGGGTTCTTCATGAACACTGAAGCTTTCTTT
>TRBJ2-2|NA|NA|TRBV28
CASSPTATGELFF
TGTGCCAGCAGTCCCACAGCTACCGGGGAGCTGTTTTTT
>TRBJ2-7|NA|TRBD1|TRBV10-3
CAISRGTGYEQYF
TGTGCCATCAGCCGGGGGACAGGCTACGAGCAGTACTTC
>TRBJ2-7|NA|NA|TRBV5-1
CASQSLRFGSSYEQYF
TGCGCCAGCCAAAGCTTGCGATTCGGGAGCTCCTACGAGCAGTACTTC
>TRBJ2-7|NA|NA|TRBV19
CASIGLYEQYF
TGTGCCAGTATCGGGTTGTACGAGCAGTACTTC
>TRBJ2-2|NA|TRBD1|TRBV7-3
CASSQGQANTGELFF
TGTGCCAGCAGCCAGGGACAGGCGAACACCGGGGAGCTGTTTTTT